This paragraph covers one TCR beta chain sequence. Its antigen is undetermined. One junction end does not reproduce the germline sequence, and a read error may be involved. This sample is part of a study of blood T cells in healthy people across ages. On the study more broadly: Capture by template switching was about one barcoded beta molecule per two T cells. Study-level points and caveats: Older individuals had lower TCR beta diversity per million T cells (the decline was roughly linear).

Germline assignment: CDR1 SGHAT and CDR2 FQNNGV. The CDR3 totals 14 residues. A second about 7 to 11 cycle PCR used barcoded and J-beta primers. TCRdb reprocessed the 5' RACE reads with MiXCR, giving one entry per CDR3 protein. The data hold 1.4 million to 1.5 million distinct CDR3 sequences, with roughly 40% observed a single time. The origin of this receptor is a woman aged 18 to 35 in good health. The chain has TRBV11-2 and TRBJ2-3; 7 positions agree with TRBD1. The sequencing sample was made of blood. The CDR3 nucleotides read TGTGCCAGCAGCCCTGAAAGATGGACAGGTACGCAGTATTTT. Its translation: CASSPERWTGTQYF.